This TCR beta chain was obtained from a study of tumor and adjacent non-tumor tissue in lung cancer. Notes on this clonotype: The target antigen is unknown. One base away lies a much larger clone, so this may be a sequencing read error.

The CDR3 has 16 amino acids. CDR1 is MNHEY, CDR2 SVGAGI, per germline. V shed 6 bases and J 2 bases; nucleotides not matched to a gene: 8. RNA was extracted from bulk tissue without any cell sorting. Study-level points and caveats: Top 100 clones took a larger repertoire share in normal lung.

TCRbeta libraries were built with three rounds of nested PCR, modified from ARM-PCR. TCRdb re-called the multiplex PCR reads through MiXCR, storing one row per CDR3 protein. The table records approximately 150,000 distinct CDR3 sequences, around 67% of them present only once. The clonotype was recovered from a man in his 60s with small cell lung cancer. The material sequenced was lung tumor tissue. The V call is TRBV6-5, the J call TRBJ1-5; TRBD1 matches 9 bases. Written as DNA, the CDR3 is TGTGCCAGCAGGCAAACAGGGGGCTTGGGCAATCAGCCCCAGCATTTT. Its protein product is CASRQTGGLGNQPQHF.